Shown below are 26 T cell receptor beta chains from a single sample sequenced in a study of regulatory T cells in long-lasting Graves disease (dated by TCRdb to the early 2020s). The time point label corresponds to: newly diagnosed GD, antithyroid drugs for less than 3 months. For both TCR sequencing and RNA sequencing, RNA was extracted from PBMCs using TRIzol. Libraries were prepared through multiplex PCR. These reads were obtained on an Illumina HiSeq 4000. iRepertoire HTBI primers and Arm-PCR amplification of CDR3 regions were used to construct TCR beta libraries. The public sequencing data were trimmed at Q25 with fastp and processed into clonotypes with MiXCR by TCRdb, which kept only in-frame beta chains. Identical CDR3 proteins give one entry, which carries the most common genes and DNA. For this sample there are approximately 230,000 distinct CDR3 sequences; about 18% appear just once. The top ten clonotypes cover roughly 23% of the sample.

The specimen was peripheral blood mononuclear cells (PBMCs), collected at new diagnosis, from a patient treated with antithyroid drugs. These TCRs come from a female donor with Graves disease.

A word on this clonotype: A read error likely explains this, since a far larger clone differs by one base. The rearrangement joins TRBV2 to TRBJ2-1; 12 bases are shared with TRBD2. CDR1 is SNHLY, CDR2 FYNNEI, per germline. The CDR3 loop spans 14 amino acids. V gave up 6 bases and J gave up 10 bases; unmatched junction bases: 7. The CDR3 loop is CASRPTSGSYEQFF. DNA of the CDR3: TGTGCCAGCAGGCCGACTAGCGGGAGCTACGAGCAGTTCTTC.

This clonotype has a count of ten or more. V usage is TRBV7-2 and J usage is TRBJ1-5, with D unresolved. Trimming removed 3 bases from V and 4 bases from J, with 7 bases in between. Per the germline V gene, CDR1 is SGHTA and CDR2 is FQGNSA. The CDR3 loop spans 13 amino acids. Here the CDR3 reads CASSLEKNQPQHF. As DNA, the CDR3 is TGTGCCAGCAGCTTGGAAAAAAATCAGCCCCAGCATTTT.

The rearrangement uses TRBV12-3 or TRBV12-4 and TRBJ1-2, with unresolved D. Between the trimmed V and J ends, which lost 3 bases and 3 bases, there was a span of 14 bases. The CDR3 contains 15 residues. CDR3 amino acids: CASSFGGPSYYGYTF. In DNA, the CDR3 is TGTGCCAGCAGTTTCGGTGGACCGAGCTACTATGGCTACACCTTC.

Details on this clonotype: This may come from a read error, since a much larger clone is one base off. The CDR3 ends on some other residue instead of the conserved phenylalanine or tryptophan, so this is likely a read error. The gene calls are TRBV20-1 and TRBJ1-1; no clear D. The CDR3 length is 13 residues. The V gene lost 0 bases and the J gene lost 1 base, with 6 bases spanning the gap. The germline V gene has CDR1 DFQATT and CDR2 SNEGSKA (reference sequence). The CDR3 nucleotides are TGCAGTGCTAGAGACCTTCAGAACACTGAAGCTTTCCTT. Its translation is CSARDLQNTEAFL.

This clonotype was recorded many times. The rearrangement uses TRBV2 and TRBJ2-7; D remains unclear. CDR1 and CDR2 from the germline V gene are SNHLY and FYNNEI. The CDR3 spans 15 residues. V was trimmed by 6 bases and J by 2 bases, leaving 17 bases between them. The CDR3 DNA reads TGTGCCAGCAGAGTTCCAGTAACCAGAGCCTACGAGCAGTACTTC. Translating it yields CASRVPVTRAYEQYF.

This clonotype has ten or more counts. The chain employs TRBV12-3 or TRBV12-4 and TRBJ1-4; 10 bases fit TRBD1. V was pared by 6 bases and J by 6 bases, with 7 bases of the junction left unmatched. The length of the CDR3 is 15 residues. This CDR3 reads CASSRGTGEDEKLFF. The CDR3 bases are TGTGCCAGCAGCCGGGGGACAGGGGAAGATGAAAAACTGTTTTTT.

Ten or more counts support this clonotype. The J gene is TRBJ2-7, the V gene TRBV29-1; 10 bases are shared with TRBD1. Trimming removed 4 bases from V and 3 bases from J; junction bases left unmatched: 3. The CDR3 has 13 amino acids. Germline values: CDR1 SQVTM, CDR2 ANQGSEA. CDR3 region: CSVAGTGDYEQYF. The CDR3 DNA follows: TGCAGCGTTGCCGGGACAGGGGACTACGAGCAGTACTTC.

This clonotype was seen repeatedly, ten times or more. At one end the junction does not follow the germline gene, possibly because of a read error. The chain has TRBV4-1 and TRBJ1-2; D possibly corresponds to TRBD1 (6 bases). Germline V lookup: CDR1 MGHRA, CDR2 YSYEKL. CDR3 length equals 15 residues. CDR3 nucleotides: TGTGCCAGCAGCCAAGAGGGATCGGGACAATATGGCTACACCTTC. Translated, it gives CASSQEGSGQYGYTF.

This clonotype was picked up many times. This chain connects TRBV19 to TRBJ1-4, with D perhaps TRBD1 (5 bases). Trimming removed 6 bases from V and 1 base from J, with 18 bases in between. CDR1 and CDR2 (germline): LNHDA, SQIVND (reference sequence). This CDR3 has 17 residues. For the CDR3, the DNA is TGTGCCAGTAGATCACGGCAGGGAAGAGGAACTAATGAAAAACTGTTTTTT. Its protein is CASRSRQGRGTNEKLFF.

This clonotype was picked up many times. The chain carries TRBV9 and TRBJ1-4, with a tentative D call TRBD1 (6 bases). From germline, CDR1 is SGDLS and CDR2 YYNGEE. V was shortened by 4 bases and J by 5 bases, with 12 bases between the two germline ends. The CDR3 is made up of 14 amino acids. The CDR3 DNA reads as TGTGCCAGCAGCAACGGGGGGCCGAATGAAAAACTGTTTTTT. Translating it yields CASSNGGPNEKLFF.

The table lists this clonotype with many counts. This chain connects TRBV12-3 or TRBV12-4 to TRBJ2-2, with D hard to call. The CDR3 covers 12 residues. V was cut by 3 bases and J by 6 bases, with 5 bases left in between. CDR3 DNA sequence: TGTGCCAGCAGTTTTGCCGCCGGGGAGCTGTTTTTT. The encoded protein is CASSFAAGELFF.

This clonotype was recorded many times. Germline is not matched at one junction end, which may reflect a read error. The rearrangement joins TRBV20-1 to TRBJ1-1; D uncertain. CDR3 length: 13 amino acids. The germline V gene has CDR1 DFQATT and CDR2 SNEGSKA (reference sequence). CDR3 DNA: TGCAGTGCTAGGCCCTATATGAACACTGAAACTTTCTTT. It is translated as CSARPYMNTETFF.

This clonotype was counted ten times or more. V and J are TRBV6-1 and TRBJ2-2; 8 bases agree with TRBD1. J gave up 4 bases and V 6 bases, and 7 bases lay outside the gene matches. CDR3 size: 15 residues. The germline gives CDR1 MNHNS, CDR2 SASEGT. CDR3 protein: CASRDGQGFTGELFF. CDR3 nucleotide sequence: TGTGCCAGCAGAGACGGACAGGGATTCACCGGGGAGCTGTTTTTT.

The chain has TRBV11-2 and TRBJ1-1; 8 positions match TRBD1. CDR1 and CDR2 from the germline V gene are SGHAT and FQNNGV. Trimming at V came to 5 bases and at J to 7 bases, leaving 12 bases not matched to a gene. The CDR3 is 15 amino acids. The CDR3 DNA reads as TGTGCCAGCAGCCTGGGACAGGTCGGATCCTTTGAAGCTTTCTTT. It translates to CASSLGQVGSFEAFF.

This rearrangement joins TRBV20-1 to TRBJ2-2, with 8 bases that match TRBD1. Trimming at V came to 5 bases and at J to 4 bases, leaving 3 bases not matched to a gene. Germline V gene sequence: CDR1 DFQATT, CDR2 SNEGSKA (reference sequence). This CDR3 is built from 13 residues. Written as DNA, the CDR3 is TGCAGTGCTCCGGACAGGGCCACCGGGGAGCTGTTTTTT. Its protein product is CSAPDRATGELFF.

This clonotype was recorded many times. The V gene is TRBV11-2, the J gene TRBJ1-2; D might be TRBD1 (6 bases). V was clipped by 6 bases and J by 3 bases, with 14 bases between them. Germline V lookup: CDR1 SGHAT, CDR2 FQNNGV. The CDR3 spans 14 residues. CDR3 nucleotide sequence: TGTGCCAGCAGTCCCCTCGGGGGCGACTATGGCTACACCTTC. As protein: CASSPLGGDYGYTF.

This clonotype was observed many times. The CDR3 sequence is CASSLGGGQFF. CDR3 coding DNA: TGTGCCAGCAGTTTGGGGGGGGGGCAGTTCTTC. The chain has TRBV6-2 or TRBV6-3 and TRBJ2-1; 7 bases line up with TRBD2. The CDR3 consists of 11 residues. Germline CDR1 MNHEY, CDR2 SVGEGT. J gave up 12 bases and V 4 bases, and 3 bases lay outside the gene matches.

This clonotype was detected a few times. The chain recombines TRBV4-1 with TRBJ1-3; D is perhaps TRBD1 (6 bases). This CDR3 comprises 17 residues. Germline V gene sequence: CDR1 MGHRA, CDR2 YSYEKL. Trimming took off 4 bases at V and 1 base at J, with 17 bases between the two ends. CDR3 DNA sequence: TGCGCCAGCAGCCTTCAAACCCCGGGACAATCTGGAAACACCATATATTTT. It specifies CASSLQTPGQSGNTIYF.

In its sample, this clonotype was seen a few times. This sequence joins TRBV20-1 and TRBJ2-3, with no clear D. Germline V gives CDR1 DFQATT, CDR2 SNEGSKA (reference sequence). V was shortened by 3 bases and J by 6 bases, with 7 bases between the two germline ends. This CDR3 contains 11 residues. For the CDR3, the DNA is TGCAGTGCTAGTTTTCCGGATACGCAGTATTTT. It is translated as CSASFPDTQYF.

This clonotype was observed a handful of times. This chain uses TRBV12-3 or TRBV12-4 with TRBJ1-1, with 7 bases aligning to TRBD1. The trim removed 6 bases at V and 6 bases at J, leaving 7 bases unmatched. This CDR3 region has 13 residues. This chain's CDR3 is CASRRDRAPEAFF. CDR3 sequence (DNA): TGTGCCAGCAGGCGAGACAGGGCCCCTGAAGCTTTCTTT.

The chain joins TRBV28 to TRBJ1-4; D is undetermined. Germline CDR1 and CDR2: MDHEN and SYDVKM. Trimming cost V 2 bases and J 7 bases, with 8 bases left between them. This CDR3 has 13 amino acids. The CDR3 DNA reads TGTGCCAGCAGTTTACCCCCGGTTGAAAAACTGTTTTTT. This sequence encodes CASSLPPVEKLFF. The full variable domain, in which reference TRBV28 and TRBJ1-4 provide the parts outside the CDR3, is DVKVTQSSRYLVKRTGEKVFLECVQDMDHENMFWYRQDPGLGLRLIYFSYDVKMKEKGDIPEGYSVSREKKERFSLILESASTNQTSMYLCASSLPPVEKLFFGSGTQLSVL.

The chain joins TRBV2 to TRBJ1-1; a weak D match, TRBD1 (5 bases). The CDR3 is made up of 15 amino acids. The V and J ends lost 3 bases and 0 bases respectively, with 11 bases between them. Germline V gene lookup returns CDR1 SNHLY and CDR2 FYNNEI. CDR3 sequence (DNA): TGTGCCAGCAGTGACGGTGGGGCGCTGAACACTGAAGCTTTCTTT. Protein sequence: CASSDGGALNTEAFF.

This clonotype was observed a handful of times. CDR3 in amino acids: CASRPQGATEAFF. In nucleotides, the CDR3 is TGCGCCAGCCGACCACAAGGGGCCACTGAAGCTTTCTTT. This chain joins TRBV5-1 and TRBJ1-1; possible D gene TRBD1, 5 bases. Trimming cost V 7 bases and J 4 bases, with 14 bases left between them. Germline CDR1 SGHRS, CDR2 YFSETQ. The CDR3 totals 13 residues.

This clonotype was recorded many times. The J gene is TRBJ1-3, the V gene TRBV7-8; 7 nucleotides agree with TRBD1. The CDR3 runs to 15 residues. V lost 7 bases and J lost 0; bases outside the gene matches: 6. The germline V gene has CDR1 SGHVS and CDR2 FQNEAQ. In DNA, the CDR3 is TGTGCCAGCAACCCGGACAGGATCTCTGGAAACACCATATATTTT. Translated, it gives CASNPDRISGNTIYF.

This clonotype occurred a few times. The V gene is TRBV4-2, the J gene TRBJ1-3; 12 positions match TRBD1. CDR3 length: 17 amino acids. J was trimmed by 3 bases and V by 4 bases; bases with no gene match: 7. The germline CDR1 and CDR2 sequences are LGHNA and YNFKEQ. For the CDR3, the DNA is TGTGCCAGCAGCCCACAGGGACAGGGGGCATTTGGAAACACCATATATTTT. This codes for CASSPQGQGAFGNTIYF.

This clonotype was detected a few times. The J gene is TRBJ2-7, the V gene TRBV5-1, with TRBD2 matching 8 bases. V shed 0 bases and J 5 bases; nucleotides not matched to a gene: 4. The germline V gene has CDR1 SGHRS and CDR2 YFSETQ. The CDR3 runs to 14 residues. For the CDR3, the DNA is TGCGCCAGCAGCTTGGGGTCGACTAGCGACGAGCAGTACTTC. Protein sequence: CASSLGSTSDEQYF.